A single sample gave rise to the 3 T cell receptor beta chains below, sequenced in a study of early T cells in non-severe SARS-CoV-2 infection. From the 5' RACE reads, TCRdb called clonotypes with MiXCR, one entry per CDR3 protein. The top ten hold about a sixth of the sample, which has 35,000 to 40,000 distinct CDR3 sequences, 3.5% to 5% seen once. The sequencing input was whole blood. All receptors come from an adult who was a healthcare worker with PCR-confirmed SARS-CoV-2 infection or an uninfected control (not recorded which).

This clonotype was seen repeatedly, ten times or more. The V gene is TRBV7-3, the J gene TRBJ1-5; D uncertain. Trimming shortened V by 3 bases and J by 7 bases, and 10 bases separated the two germline ends. Germline V CDR1 and CDR2: SGHTA, FQGTGA. The CDR3 has 13 amino acids. The CDR3 sequence: CASSLAGGQPQHF. In DNA, the CDR3 is TGTGCCAGCAGCTTGGCGGGAGGACAGCCCCAGCATTTT.

This clonotype was observed at least ten times. The chain carries TRBV6-1 and TRBJ2-3; TRBD2 agrees at 7 bases. This CDR3 region has 15 residues. In germline, CDR1 is MNHNS, CDR2 SASEGT. Trimming took 6 bases from V and 5 from J; bases not matched to a gene: 11. The CDR3 sequence is CASRPQAGRGDTQYF. CDR3 in DNA: TGTGCCAGCAGGCCCCAAGCGGGGAGGGGAGATACGCAGTATTTT.

This clonotype was seen more than once but under ten times. CDR3 amino acids: CASSLKSGGSNTIYF. The CDR3 DNA is TGTGCCAGCAGTTTAAAGTCGGGAGGGTCAAACACCATATATTTT. V and J are TRBV12-3 or TRBV12-4 and TRBJ1-3; no clear D gene. CDR3 length: 15 residues. The V end lost 2 bases, the J end lost 6 bases, and 14 bases lay between the germline ends.